Each of the 3 T cell receptor beta chains below was sequenced from the same sample in a study of T cell responses to AZD1222 COVID-19 vaccine. Generated by immunoSEQ multiplex PCR, the TCRdb table keeps only in-frame clones and is missing some. The sample lists 64,000 or so clones; around 84% were seen once. Sequences were derived from peripheral blood, sampled on day 0 of AZD1222 vaccination. These TCRs come from an adult in good health.

This clone was seen just once. The V and J genes are TRBV7-2 and TRBJ2-5; 7 bases line up with TRBD2. Germline V CDR1 and CDR2: SGHTA, FQGNSA. The CDR3 has 16 amino acids. The V segment lost 0 bases and the J segment 2 bases; nucleotides outside the gene matches: 6. CDR3 bases: TGTGCCAGCAGCTTAGCGGGAGGGTACCGGCAAGAGACCCAGTACTTC. Residues: CASSLAGGYRQETQYF.

As regards this clone: Compared with germline, one end of the junction differs, possibly owing to a read error. This chain connects TRBV7-8 to TRBJ2-5; D might be TRBD2 (6 bases). The CDR3 loop spans 16 amino acids. CDR1 and CDR2 from the germline V gene are SGHVS and FQNEAQ. The CDR3 sequence: CASSPRRAGRQGTQYF. CDR3 sequence (DNA): TGTGCCAGCAGCCCGCGGAGGGCGGGGCGGCAAGGGACCCAGTACTTC. The full variable domain, rest sourced from reference TRBV7-8 and TRBJ2-5, is GAGVSQSPRYKVAKRGQDVALRCDPISGHVSLFWYQQALGQGPEFLTYFQNEAQLDKSGLPSDRFFAERPEGSVSTLKIQRTQQEDSAVYLCASSPRRAGRQGTQYFGPGTRLLVL.

The genes are TRBV29-1 and TRBJ1-5; 9 nucleotides agree with TRBD1. J was trimmed by 2 bases and V by 1 base; bases with no gene match: 6. This CDR3 comprises 16 residues. Germline V CDR1 and CDR2: SQVTM, ANQGSEA. The CDR3 is CSVEVGGQGGNQPQHF. CDR3 in DNA: TGCAGCGTTGAAGTGGGGGGACAGGGAGGCAATCAGCCCCAGCATTTT.